The text below deals with one T cell receptor (beta chain). This entry belongs to a study of human T cells and chemical hapten exposure. Study-level information: For sensitization, 2% DPC was applied to a roughly 2 cm by roughly 2 cm patch of upper inner arm skin. Patches that contained 0.01% DPC were applied to the upper back and read at 6 days.

Time point noted: pre-sensitization, week 0. Treatment given: therapeutic diphenylcyclopropenone sensitization with weekly scalp DPC. Venepuncture was done earlier than the placement of each patch test. The CDR3 is 13 residues long. The germline V gene has CDR1 MDHEN and CDR2 SYDVKM. V gave up 5 bases and J gave up 9 bases, with 16 bases separating them. TCRdb re-derived calls from the RACE reads in MiXCR, one entry per CDR3 protein. Here the sample spans about 260,000 distinct CDR3 sequences, about 8.6% being singletons. The chain carries TRBV28 and TRBJ2-5; the D gene is possibly TRBD1 (5 bases). This receptor was taken from a woman in her 40s with alopecia areata. Some clones in this sample may be carry-over from other donors' samples. Sequenced material: whole blood, taken in connection with sensitization to the hapten diphenylcyclopropenone (DPC). CDR3 sequence reads: CASSPGPQRAQYF. The CDR3 DNA is TGTGCCAGCAGTCCAGGGCCCCAACGTGCCCAGTACTTC.